What follows describes a single T cell receptor beta chain. These data are taken from a study of blood T cell repertoires in COVID-19. Across the whole study: Collection of acute and convalescent COVID-19 samples took place in the United States, Italy and Spain. The cDNA or gDNA used as material had been derived from T cells, B-cell-depleted T cells, or PBMCs.

The germline V and J ends were trimmed by 4 bases and 4 bases, with 16 bases remaining between them. Germline CDR1 is GTSNPN and CDR2 is SVGIG (reference sequence). The CDR3 has 14 residues. Under the authors' procedure: Reference gene primer amplification in the assay estimated nucleated cell counts. Sequencing used immunoSEQ multiplex PCR; TCRdb keeps in-frame clones, though not all of them. V and J calls and clone size follow that table, whereas D and trimming were derived from the DNA. The data hold about 78,000 clones, with 70% to 90% observed a single time. What was sequenced was peripheral blood. This chain links TRBV30 with TRBJ1-2; D perhaps matches TRBD1 (6 bases). The receptor comes from a man between 65 and 85 years old with active or convalescent COVID-19. DNA for the CDR3: TGTGCCTGGACCGCGGACAGCCTTACCTATGGCTACACCTTC. It yields the protein CAWTADSLTYGYTF.